This T cell receptor beta chain was documented in a study of blood T cells in healthy people across ages. Each donor's blood draw was 8.5 to 10 milliliters of peripheral blood. Isolated PBMCs totaled at least 7 million in each sample. This CDR3 is 13 amino acids long. V was cut by 0 bases and J by 4 bases, with 7 bases left in between. CDR1 and CDR2 (germline): SGDLS, YYNGEE. PCR was performed a second time for about 7 to 11 cycles using a sample-barcoded 5' primer and a J-beta primer mix. TCRdb re-called the 5' RACE reads with MiXCR, one entry per CDR3 protein. The profile covers 1.5 million to 2 million distinct CDR3 sequences, with around half appearing a single time and over 2% taken by the ten largest.

This clonotype was sampled from a woman in her forties in good health. The genes are TRBV9 and TRBJ1-2; D unresolved. The sample comprised blood. The CDR3 region has the DNA TGTGCCAGCAGCGTAGCGGTCGGCTATGGCTACACCTTC. Translating gives CASSVAVGYGYTF.